The clone carrying this TCR beta chain was observed a few times. What it binds is not known. The data are from a study of T cells after yellow fever vaccination. Notes on the study in general: Most primary-vaccination clones recurred post-booster (more than 95% CD4, around 86% CD8).

The CDR3 contains 16 residues. With 5 bases clipped from V and 0 bases from J, the junction kept 5 bases outside the gene matches. The germline CDR1 and CDR2 sequences are LGHNA and YNFKEQ. TCRdb processed the 5' RACE reads anew with MiXCR; each CDR3 protein has one entry. The sample records 450,000 to 600,000 distinct CDR3 sequences, 13% being singletons. This TCR was recovered from a man aged 25 to 40 who received the YFV17D yellow fever vaccine. Sequencing was performed on PBMCs, taken on the day of the yellow fever booster vaccination. The chain joins TRBV4-2 to TRBJ2-3, with 10 positions matching TRBD2. The chain's CDR3 is CASSETAGGSTDTQYF. The CDR3 nucleotides are TGTGCCAGCAGCGAGACAGCGGGAGGGAGCACAGATACGCAGTATTTT.